The T cell receptor (beta chain) described here comes from a study of blood T cell repertoires in COVID-19. Study details: Spain, Italy and the United States supplied samples that represented acute and convalescent COVID-19. Sources were T cells, B-cell-depleted T cells, or PBMCs; the material itself was cDNA or gDNA.

Methods used by the authors: The authors estimated nucleated cell counts from reference gene primer amplification. Generated by immunoSEQ multiplex PCR, the TCRdb table keeps only in-frame clones and is missing some. V, J and clone size reflect that table, while D and trimming were determined from the DNA. The data contain some 200,000 clones, about nine tenths of them seen just once; the ten biggest clones take up 4.4%. The CDR3 sequence is 15 residues long. Trimming pared 2 bases from V and 1 base from J, leaving 12 bases between. Germline loops: CDR1 SGHDT, CDR2 YYEEEE. This receptor was identified in a man between 50 and 59 years old with acute or convalescent COVID-19. The chain couples TRBV5-6 to TRBJ1-2; possibly TRBD1 for D (6 bases). The sample comprised peripheral blood. CDR3 region: CASSFLKDSNYGYTF. CDR3 nucleotide sequence: TGTGCCAGCAGCTTTCTTAAGGACAGTAACTATGGCTACACCTTC.